A single sample is the source of the 13 T cell receptor beta chains below, sequenced in a study of CD8 T cells in ankylosing spondylitis. In TCRdb, the 5' RACE reads were re-called with MiXCR into one record per CDR3 protein. Counted here are about 800,000 distinct CDR3 sequences, around 11% occurring once; the ten biggest clones make up roughly 0.51%. Their specific antigens are unknown. Study-level points and caveats: Within ankylosing spondylitis blood, a TCR beta motif made up of several highly homologous variants appeared to be characteristic.

Source material: blood, either unsorted or a sorted T cell fraction (not recorded which). Receptors were obtained from a male donor with ankylosing spondylitis.

V gene TRBV15 combines with J gene TRBJ1-4; D perhaps matches TRBD1 (6 bases). Trimming removed 7 bases at V and 7 bases at J, with 16 bases between. CDR3 length: 14 amino acids. Germline lookup yields CDR1 LNHNV and CDR2 YYDKDF (reference sequence). The CDR3 spells CATKRGQSGEKLFF. The CDR3 DNA reads TGTGCCACCAAGAGGGGACAATCGGGTGAAAAACTGTTTTTT.

J is TRBJ2-1 and V is TRBV6-1; TRBD1 aligns across 8 bases. CDR1 and CDR2 from the germline V gene are MNHNS and SASEGT. With V trimmed by 6 bases and J by 4 bases, 8 bases remained unmatched. There are 15 residues in the CDR3. The CDR3 DNA reads as TGTGCCAGCAGCTGGGGGACAGGAGCTTACAATGAGCAGTTCTTC. Translated: CASSWGTGAYNEQFF.

This clonotype occurred many times. The V call is TRBV12-3 or TRBV12-4, the J call TRBJ1-2; D is unresolved. This CDR3 has 14 amino acids. The V and J ends lost 7 bases and 9 bases respectively, with 21 bases between them. The CDR3 sequence is CASTLRGYAKSYTF. DNA for the CDR3: TGTGCCAGCACCTTGAGAGGATACGCTAAGAGCTACACCTTC.

This clonotype has a handful of counts. The chain employs TRBV3-1 and TRBJ2-1, with a possible D match to TRBD2 (5 bases). CDR1 is LGHDT and CDR2 is YNNKEL in the germline V gene (reference sequence). This CDR3 has 14 residues. With 1 base removed from V and 7 bases from J, the gap between germline ends came to 11 bases. CDR3 protein: CASSQAGKENEQFF. CDR3 nucleotide sequence: TGTGCCAGCAGCCAAGCGGGGAAGGAAAATGAGCAGTTCTTC.

At least ten counts were recorded for this clonotype. The chain combines TRBV4-3 with TRBJ2-3; 8 bases match TRBD2. V lost 1 base and J lost 4; bases outside the gene matches: 10. This CDR3 spans 17 amino acids. CDR1 is LGHNA and CDR2 is YSLEER in the germline V gene. In DNA form, the CDR3 reads TGCGCCAGCAGCCAAGGCCCAGCGGGAGTGTTTGCAGATACGCAGTATTTT. The encoded protein is CASSQGPAGVFADTQYF.

This clonotype was seen only a few times. CDR3: CSAGPLREAFF. The CDR3, as DNA: TGCAGTGCCGGGCCTTTGAGGGAAGCTTTCTTT. This chain joins TRBV20-1 and TRBJ1-1, with unresolved D. The CDR3 has 11 residues. CDR1 is DFQATT, CDR2 SNEGSKA, per germline (reference sequence). V was pared by 6 bases and J by 8 bases, with 13 bases between.

The chain is built from TRBV18 and TRBJ2-7; perhaps TRBD1 as D (6 bases). Germline CDR1 reads KGHSH; CDR2 reads LQKENI. Trimming removed 6 bases at V and 2 bases at J, with 14 bases between. The CDR3 loop spans 14 amino acids. CDR3 nucleotide sequence: TGTGCCAGCTCCCCCGGGACAATGGCCTACGAGCAGTACTTC. Amino acid sequence: CASSPGTMAYEQYF.

This clonotype has just a few counts. V gene TRBV12-3 or TRBV12-4 combines with J gene TRBJ2-7; D possibly corresponds to TRBD2 (7 bases). The V and J ends lost 6 bases and 2 bases respectively, with 14 bases between them. This CDR3 comprises 14 residues. CDR3 DNA sequence: TGTGCCAGCAGCGGGGGGCTCGGAACCTACGAGCAGTACTTC. This sequence encodes CASSGGLGTYEQYF.

In its sample, this clonotype was seen a few times. The V call is TRBV5-1, the J call TRBJ1-2; TRBD1 matches 7 bases. Germline V gene sequence: CDR1 SGHRS, CDR2 YFSETQ. V gave up 2 bases and J gave up 1 base; unmatched junction bases: 8. This CDR3 has 16 amino acids. The CDR3, as DNA: TGCGCCAGCAGCTTCACCACCGGGACAGATAACTATGGCTACACCTTC. Translating it yields CASSFTTGTDNYGYTF.

The chain recombines TRBV7-2 with TRBJ2-3, with D possibly matching TRBD2 (5 bases). Looked up from germline, CDR1 is SGHTA and CDR2 is FQGNSA. The V end was cut by 2 bases, the J end by 3 bases, with 12 bases between. The CDR3 totals 15 residues. In nucleotides, the CDR3 is TGTGCCAGCAGCTTAAAGCATCCGGGGACAGATACGCAGTATTTT. Its translation: CASSLKHPGTDTQYF.

This sequence joins TRBV5-6 and TRBJ2-7; 7 bases align to TRBD1. CDR1 is SGHDT, CDR2 YYEEEE, per germline. With V trimmed by 3 bases and J by 2 bases, 8 bases remained unmatched. The CDR3 runs 15 residues. The DNA of the CDR3 is TGTGCCAGCAGCTCATATAGACAGGGAACCTACGAGCAGTACTTC. Residues: CASSSYRQGTYEQYF. Supplemented by reference TRBV5-6 and TRBJ2-7, the full variable domain reads DAGVTQSPTHLIKTRGQQVTLRCSPKSGHDTVSWYQQALGQGPQFIFQYYEEEERQRGNFPDRFSGHQFPNYSSELNVNALLLGDSALYLCASSSYRQGTYEQYFGPGTRLTVT.

This clonotype was seen many times. The rearrangement joins TRBV20-1 to TRBJ2-1; 9 bases are shared with TRBD2. Trimming removed 7 bases from V and 0 bases from J; junction bases left unmatched: 7. This CDR3 is built from 15 residues. The germline V gene has CDR1 DFQATT and CDR2 SNEGSKA (reference sequence). This CDR3 is CSGAGGPPSYNEQFF. Written as DNA, the CDR3 is TGCAGTGGGGCGGGAGGGCCTCCCTCCTACAATGAGCAGTTCTTC.

This chain uses TRBV11-1 with TRBJ2-1; 9 nucleotides align to TRBD1. V trimming: 1 base; J trimming: 8 bases; junction bases outside the gene matches: 0. Germline V gene lookup returns CDR1 SGHAT and CDR2 FQDESV (reference sequence). The length of the CDR3 is 13 residues. The CDR3 protein is CASSLDRGHEQFF. The CDR3 nucleotides are TGTGCCAGCAGCTTAGACAGGGGGCATGAGCAGTTCTTC.